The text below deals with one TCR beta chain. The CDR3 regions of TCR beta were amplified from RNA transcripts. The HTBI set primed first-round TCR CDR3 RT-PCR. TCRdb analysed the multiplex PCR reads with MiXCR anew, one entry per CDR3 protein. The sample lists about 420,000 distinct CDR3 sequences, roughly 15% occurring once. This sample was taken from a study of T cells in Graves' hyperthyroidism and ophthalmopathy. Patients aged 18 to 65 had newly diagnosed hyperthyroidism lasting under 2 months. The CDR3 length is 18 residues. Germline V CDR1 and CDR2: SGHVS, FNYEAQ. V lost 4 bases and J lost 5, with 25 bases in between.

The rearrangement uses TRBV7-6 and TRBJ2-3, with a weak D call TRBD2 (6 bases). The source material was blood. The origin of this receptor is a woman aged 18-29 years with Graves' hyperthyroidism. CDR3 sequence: CASSSQGSGTHQRDTQYF. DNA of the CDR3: TGTGCCAGCAGCTCGCAGGGTAGCGGAACACACCAGAGAGATACGCAGTATTTT.